This entry lists 23 T cell receptor beta chains sequenced from one sample in a study of molecular identifiers for immune sequencing clone quantification. TCRdb re-analysed the PCR reads in MiXCR, keeping a single row per CDR3 protein. The sample lists 85,000 to 130,000 distinct CDR3 sequences; roughly 34% were seen once. Sequencing input: naive CD8+ T cells from blood, with Jurkat cell RNA spiked in. The subset was: FACS-sorted CD8+CD4-CCR7+CD45RA+ naive T cells. The receptors shown here come from a human donor in good health. Some libraries in this study had Jurkat cell RNA spiked in.

This clonotype was found a few times. This chain joins TRBV20-1 and TRBJ2-4; 9 nucleotides match TRBD2. The CDR3 runs 21 residues. Trimming cost V 2 bases and J 2 bases; bases outside gene matches: 22. Germline loops: CDR1 DFQATT, CDR2 SNEGSKA (reference sequence). The CDR3 DNA reads TGCAGTGCTAGACAACCCCTTCTGCGGCGGGAGGGCCCGGAAACCAAAAACATTCAGTACTTC. Translation: CSARQPLLRREGPETKNIQYF.

This clonotype has only a few counts. CDR3 DNA sequence: TGTGCCAGCAGTCTCGACCTGACAGGGCTCGAGCAGTACTTC. This sequence encodes CASSLDLTGLEQYF. The rearrangement joins TRBV28 to TRBJ2-7, with 7 bases identical to TRBD1. The CDR3 totals 14 residues. Looked up from germline, CDR1 is MDHEN and CDR2 is SYDVKM. J lost 6 bases, V lost 5 bases, and 10 bases had no gene match.

On this clonotype: One end of the junction varies from germline; a read error may be responsible. This chain links TRBV7-7 with TRBJ2-7, with TRBD1 identical over 9 bases. The germline V gene has CDR1 SSHAT and CDR2 FNYEAQ (reference sequence). This CDR3 has 15 amino acids. The chain's CDR3 is CASSFGLGQGYEQYF. CDR3 sequence (DNA): TGTGCTAGCAGCTTCGGCCTGGGACAGGGCTACGAGCAGTACTTC.

Comment on this clonotype: One end of the junction varies from germline; a read error may be responsible. The chain has TRBV6-1 and TRBJ1-2; 8 nucleotides line up with TRBD1. The germline gives CDR1 MNHNS, CDR2 SASEGT. CDR3 length equals 16 residues. CDR3 bases: TGTGCCAGCCATGAAGTCGGGTGGACAGGGAGCTATGGCTACGCCTTC. Translating it yields CASHEVGWTGSYGYAF.

The rearrangement uses TRBV7-3 and TRBJ2-3; D is ambiguous. Trimming removed 6 bases from V and 4 bases from J, with 20 bases in between. The CDR3 sequence is 16 residues long. Germline CDR1 SGHTA, CDR2 FQGTGA. The CDR3 sequence: CASSSTAPIGSDTQYF. DNA for the CDR3: TGTGCCAGCAGTTCCACGGCCCCTATAGGGTCAGATACGCAGTATTTT.

The chain links TRBV28 to TRBJ2-3; D remains unclear. CDR1 and CDR2 from the germline V gene are MDHEN and SYDVKM. The CDR3 has 11 amino acids. The ends were cut back, 6 bases at V and 6 bases at J, with 7 bases in the middle. The CDR3 coding sequence is TGTGCCAGCAGCCCCGGGGATACGCAGTATTTT. Its protein product is CASSPGDTQYF. Full variable domain (rest looked up from reference TRBV28 and TRBJ2-3): DVKVTQSSRYLVKRTGEKVFLECVQDMDHENMFWYRQDPGLGLRLIYFSYDVKMKEKGDIPEGYSVSREKKERFSLILESASTNQTSMYLCASSPGDTQYFGPGTRLTVL.

As for this clonotype: This could be a read error, since a much larger clone is one nucleotide away. This chain connects TRBV7-2 to TRBJ1-3; D is undetermined. The CDR3 length is 16 residues. Germline CDR1 reads SGHTA; CDR2 reads FQGNSA. The CDR3 loop reads CASSLVMGPEGTTIYF. The CDR3 nucleotides are TGTGCCAGCAGCTTAGTTATGGGTCCGGAAGGAACCACCATATATTTT.

In regard to this clonotype: Mismatch with germline at one junction end may stem from a read error. The chain combines TRBV19 with TRBJ2-2; no clear D gene. Germline V lookup: CDR1 LNHDA, CDR2 SQIVND (reference sequence). The CDR3 spans 13 residues. The CDR3 sequence is CASSILGTGELFF. In nucleotides, the CDR3 is TGCGCCAGTAGTATATTGGGGACCGGGGAGCTGTTTTTT.

Note on this clonotype: This may be a read error, as it is one base from a much larger clone. The chain recombines TRBV20-1 with TRBJ2-2, with D possibly TRBD2 on 5 matching bases. Per the germline V gene, CDR1 is DFQATT and CDR2 is SNEGSKA (reference sequence). CDR3 length equals 12 residues. In nucleotides, the CDR3 is TGCAGTGCTAGAGATAACACCGGGGAGCTGATTTTT. It specifies CSARDNTGELIF.

The chain is built from TRBV7-9 and TRBJ2-3; TRBD2 might be the D (7 bases). The CDR3 extends over 18 amino acids. Germline V gene lookup returns CDR1 SEHNR and CDR2 FQNEAQ (reference sequence). V lost 5 bases to trimming and J lost 0 bases, with 21 bases between them. The CDR3 region has the DNA TGTGCCAGCAGCCGACCCCTGAGCGGGGACACTAGCACAGATACGCAGTATTTT. Encoded protein: CASSRPLSGDTSTDTQYF.

As concerns this clonotype: A read error may explain this, as a much larger clone is one base away. Because it lacks the conserved phenylalanine or tryptophan at the end, this CDR3 is likely a read error. This rearrangement joins TRBV29-1 to TRBJ2-3; 10 nucleotides line up with TRBD2. The germline V gene has CDR1 SQVTM and CDR2 ANQGSEA. V gave up 0 bases and J gave up 4 bases; unmatched junction bases: 7. This CDR3 contains 16 residues. The CDR3 protein is CSVEDRTSGKADTQYY. Written as DNA, the CDR3 is TGCAGCGTTGAAGATCGTACTAGCGGGAAAGCAGATACGCAGTATTAT.

As concerns this clonotype: The junction and the germline gene differ at one end; a read error may be behind it. V usage is TRBV9 and J usage is TRBJ2-1; the D is unclear. The CDR3 is made up of 14 amino acids. Germline loops: CDR1 SGDLS, CDR2 YYNGEE. This CDR3 reads CASSRADSYNEQIF. CDR3 sequence (DNA): TGTGCCAGCAGTAGAGCTGACTCCTACAATGAGCAGATCTTC. Looking up the rest from reference TRBV9 and TRBJ2-1 gives the full variable domain: DSGVTQTPKHLITATGQRVTLRCSPRSGDLSVYWYQQSLDQGLQFLIQYYNGEERAKGNILERFSAQQFPDLHSELNLSSLELGDSALYFCASSRADSYNEQIFGPGTRLTVL.

This sequence joins TRBV6-5 and TRBJ1-1, with D possibly being TRBD1 (5 bases). Per the germline V gene, CDR1 is MNHEY and CDR2 is SVGAGI. The V end lost 1 base, the J end lost 6 bases, and 15 bases lay between the germline ends. CDR3 size: 15 residues. The CDR3 DNA reads as TGTGCCAGCAGTTACTGGCGGGGGGAATCCTCTGAAGCTTTCTTT. Protein sequence: CASSYWRGESSEAFF.

The chain couples TRBV27 to TRBJ2-3, with 8 bases matching TRBD1. Germline V lookup: CDR1 MNHEY, CDR2 SMNVEV (reference sequence). The CDR3 loop spans 14 amino acids. Germline trimming cut 10 bases from V and 1 base from J; bases unmatched to any gene: 7. In DNA, the CDR3 is TGTGCCACCAGGACAGGGTCCCGCACAGATACGCAGTATTTT. Amino acid sequence: CATRTGSRTDTQYF.

The table lists this clonotype with a few counts. The rearrangement links TRBV12-3 or TRBV12-4 to TRBJ1-5; weak D call: TRBD1 (6 bases). V lost 3 bases, J lost 5 bases, and 11 bases lay in between. This CDR3 comprises 14 residues. The CDR3 nucleotides are TGTGCCAGCAGTTTGGGGGGGGCTCATCAGCCCCAGCATTTT. The encoded protein is CASSLGGAHQPQHF.

Note on this clonotype: A much more abundant neighbour one base away suggests this may be a read error. The DNA of the CDR3 is TGTGCCAGCAGCTTTGTTGGCGTCCTTAACTATGGCTACACCTTC. The encoded protein is CASSFVGVLNYGYTF. The V gene is TRBV7-9, the J gene TRBJ1-2, with D unresolved. The CDR3 covers 15 residues. V dropped 3 bases and J dropped 1 base, with 12 bases sitting between them. Germline V CDR1 and CDR2: SEHNR, FQNEAQ (reference sequence).

About this clonotype: Sequence at one end of the junction differs from germline and may be a read error. J is TRBJ2-3 and V is TRBV6-5; D remains unclear. Germline V gene lookup returns CDR1 MNHEY and CDR2 SVGAGI. The CDR3 totals 15 residues. CDR3 region: CASWRQPPCTATLYF. The CDR3 DNA is TGTGCCAGTTGGCGGCAGCCACCTTGCACAGCTACGCTGTATTTT.

The V and J genes are TRBV6-5 and TRBJ2-7, with D perhaps assigned TRBD1 or TRBD2 (5 bases each). Germline CDR1 MNHEY, CDR2 SVGAGI. V lost 0 bases, J lost 4 bases, and 13 bases lay in between. The CDR3 is 15 amino acids. Here the CDR3 reads CASSYSRGGGYEQYF. CDR3 nucleotides: TGTGCCAGCAGTTACTCGAGGGGTGGCGGTTACGAGCAGTACTTC.

This clonotype was seen at least ten times. The chain has TRBV13 and TRBJ2-4; no clear D gene. Germline-derived CDR1 and CDR2 are PRHDT and FYEKMQ (reference sequence). The CDR3 extends over 14 amino acids. Trimming stripped 2 bases from V and 1 base from J, with 6 bases between. CDR3 loop: CASSLYEAKNIQYF. DNA of the CDR3: TGTGCCAGCAGCTTATACGAGGCCAAAAACATTCAGTACTTC.

CDR3 nucleotides: TGTGCCAGCAGCAGACCGGGACACCGGAAAGAGACCCAGTACTTC. It is translated as CASSRPGHRKETQYF. The rearrangement joins TRBV11-2 to TRBJ2-5, with TRBD1 as a possible D gene (6 bases). Trimming stripped 5 bases from V and 3 bases from J, with 16 bases between. There are 15 residues in the CDR3. CDR1 SGHAT and CDR2 FQNNGV come from the germline V gene.

This clonotype was seen many times. This rearrangement joins TRBV20-1 to TRBJ2-2; D is unclear. CDR1 DFQATT and CDR2 SNEGSKA come from the germline V gene (reference sequence). With 0 bases removed from V and 6 bases from J, the gap between germline ends came to 8 bases. The CDR3 has 13 residues. CDR3 amino acids: CSAREDLPGELFF. CDR3 coding DNA: TGCAGTGCTAGAGAGGATCTCCCCGGGGAGCTGTTTTTT.

Remarks on this clonotype: A much larger clone sits a single nucleotide away, making a read error possible. The V call is TRBV28, the J call TRBJ1-4, with 7 bases identical to TRBD1. The CDR3 runs to 14 residues. Germline-derived CDR1 and CDR2 are MDHEN and SYDVKM. The CDR3 coding sequence is TGTGCCAGCAGTTTACTCAGGGGGAGTGAAAATCTGTTTTTT. It translates to CASSLLRGSENLFF.

This clonotype was recorded once. This rearrangement joins TRBV7-2 to TRBJ1-5; D not certain. The germline CDR1 and CDR2 sequences are SGHTA and FQGNSA. Trimming took 3 bases from V and 4 from J, leaving 22 bases between them. This CDR3 region has 18 residues. CDR3 protein: CASSFAVRQRTGNQPQHF. In nucleotides, the CDR3 is TGTGCCAGCAGCTTCGCGGTCCGGCAGAGAACTGGTAATCAGCCCCAGCATTTT. Based on the CDR3 plus reference TRBV7-2 and TRBJ1-5, the full variable domain is GAGVSQSPSNKVTEKGKDVELRCDPISGHTALYWYRQSLGQGLEFLIYFQGNSAPDKSGLPSDRFSAERTGGSVSTLTIQRTQQEDSAVYLCASSFAVRQRTGNQPQHFGDGTRLSIL.